A single T cell receptor (beta chain) is shown here with its context. This entry comes from a study of shared clonotypes between healthy human individuals. Across the study: Per donor, three plates held CD4 naive cells, three held CD4 memory, two held CD8 naive and one held CD8 memory.

How the authors handled the data: Sequence data from immunoSEQ were junction-only and lacked quality scores; consequently, filtering differed. Measured with immunoSEQ multiplex PCR; TCRdb has only the in-frame clones, and not every one. V and J calls and clone size come straight from that table; D and trimming were deduced from the DNA. This table has fewer than 700,000 clones, approximately 95% appearing once. V was trimmed by 3 bases and J by 6 bases, leaving 4 bases between them. Germline CDR1 reads DFQATT; CDR2 reads SNEGSKA (reference sequence). The CDR3 is made up of 10 amino acids. Naive CD8 cells were CD45RO-negative, positively selected for CCR7, excluding terminally differentiated effector memory CD45RA+ cells.

This TCR came from a woman aged 25-40 years in good health. Input material: naive CD8+ T cells sorted from blood. The chain joins TRBV20-1 to TRBJ2-3; D is uncertain. In nucleotides, the CDR3 is TGCAGTGCTAGTTTGGATACGCAGTATTTT. Translation gives CSASLDTQYF.